This T cell receptor (beta chain) was sequenced in a study of blood T cells in healthy people across ages. This clonotype came up a few times. This CDR3 comprises 13 residues. Trimming stripped 11 bases from V and 6 bases from J, with 16 bases between. CDR1 is MNHEY and CDR2 is SVGAGI in the germline V gene. The second PCR ran roughly 7 to 12 cycles with a sample-barcoded 5' primer and J-beta primers. One entry per CDR3 protein results from TCRdb running MiXCR on the 5' RACE reads. The table lists roughly 570,000 distinct CDR3 sequences, 25% to 30% of them singletons, with approximately 17% in the top ten.

The J gene is TRBJ2-2, the V gene TRBV6-5; perhaps TRBD2 as D (7 bases). The sequencing sample was made of blood. This TCR came from a woman between 70 and 85 years old in good health. CDR3 sequence reads: CAVNGGLSGELFF. The CDR3 DNA is TGTGCCGTCAACGGGGGGCTTTCCGGGGAGCTGTTTTTT.